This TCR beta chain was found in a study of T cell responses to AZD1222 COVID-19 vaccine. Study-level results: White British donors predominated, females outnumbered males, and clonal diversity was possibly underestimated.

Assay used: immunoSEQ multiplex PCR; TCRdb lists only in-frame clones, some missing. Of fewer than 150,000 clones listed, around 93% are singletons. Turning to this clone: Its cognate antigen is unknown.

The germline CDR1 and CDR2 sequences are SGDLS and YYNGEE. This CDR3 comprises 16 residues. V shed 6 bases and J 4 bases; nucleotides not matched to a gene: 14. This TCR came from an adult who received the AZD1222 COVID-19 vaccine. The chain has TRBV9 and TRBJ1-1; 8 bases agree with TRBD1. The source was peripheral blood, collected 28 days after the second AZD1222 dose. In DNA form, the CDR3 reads TGTGCCAGCACCCCGAAGGGGACAGGTTTATTCACTGAAGCTTTCTTT. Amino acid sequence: CASTPKGTGLFTEAFF.